Below are 30 T cell receptor beta chains sequenced from a single sample in a study. TCRdb reprocessed the 5' RACE reads via MiXCR and lists one record per CDR3 protein. The data contain approximately 42,000 distinct CDR3 sequences, 29% of them singletons. Input material: memory CD4+ T cells sorted from a lymph node. Described subset: memory CD4+ T cells, CD4+CD45RO+CD25-. Source of these receptors: a female donor with breast cancer.

This clonotype was recorded many times. The rearrangement joins TRBV28 to TRBJ2-7; 7 positions match TRBD1. The CDR3 runs to 14 residues. Germline assignment: CDR1 MDHEN and CDR2 SYDVKM. The V gene end was trimmed by 6 bases and the J gene end by 4 bases; junction bases not matched to a gene: 9. The CDR3: CASRVRWDRYEQYF. In DNA form, the CDR3 reads TGTGCCAGCAGGGTAAGGTGGGACAGATACGAGCAGTACTTC.

The chain employs TRBV7-2 and TRBJ2-3; either TRBD1 or TRBD2 may fit D (5 bases each). CDR1 and CDR2 (germline): SGHTA, FQGNSA. Trimming left V 1 base short and J 8 bases short, with 10 bases between. The CDR3 runs to 13 residues. The CDR3 is CASSLGQRVTQYF. The DNA for the CDR3 is TGTGCCAGCAGCTTAGGACAGAGGGTTACGCAGTATTTT. The full variable domain, with the rest looked up from reference TRBV7-2 and TRBJ2-3, is GAGVSQSPSNKVTEKGKDVELRCDPISGHTALYWYRQSLGQGLEFLIYFQGNSAPDKSGLPSDRFSAERTGGSVSTLTIQRTQQEDSAVYLCASSLGQRVTQYFGPGTRLTVL.

The CDR3 DNA reads TGTGCCAGCAGAAACACCGGGACAGGGCCGTACAATGAGCAGTTCTTC. Translated, it gives CASRNTGTGPYNEQFF. The V gene is TRBV7-2, the J gene TRBJ2-1; the match to TRBD1 covers 9 bases. J gave up 4 bases and V 6 bases, and 10 bases lay outside the gene matches. CDR3 length: 16 residues. Germline CDR1 SGHTA, CDR2 FQGNSA.

This chain joins TRBV11-2 and TRBJ2-1; D is unclear. V gave up 5 bases and J gave up 6 bases, with 14 bases separating them. Germline V lookup: CDR1 SGHAT, CDR2 FQNNGV. The CDR3 sequence is 14 residues long. The CDR3 DNA follows: TGTGCCAGCAGCCGCCGACCGGACGGCAATGAGCAGTTCTTC. Its translation is CASSRRPDGNEQFF.

This clonotype was recorded a few times. The CDR3 coding sequence is TGTGCCAGCAGCCCAGGACTCTACTCCTACGAGCAGTACTTC. This gives the protein CASSPGLYSYEQYF. The V gene is TRBV9, the J gene TRBJ2-7, with D possibly TRBD2 on 5 matching bases. V lost 4 bases and J 0 bases, leaving 11 bases between the germline ends. Germline V gives CDR1 SGDLS, CDR2 YYNGEE. The CDR3 contains 14 residues.

This rearrangement joins TRBV4-1 to TRBJ1-5, with 9 nucleotides matching TRBD1. The germline gives CDR1 MGHRA, CDR2 YSYEKL. The CDR3 contains 16 residues. The V and J ends lost 3 bases and 5 bases, in that order; junction bases with no gene match: 8. The CDR3 DNA reads as TGCGCCAGCAGCCATGGGACAGGGTGGCCGGATCAGCCCCAGCATTTT. Amino acid sequence: CASSHGTGWPDQPQHF.

This clonotype was found a few times. V usage is TRBV7-9 and J usage is TRBJ2-3; D unresolved. CDR1 and CDR2 from the germline V gene are SEHNR and FQNEAQ (reference sequence). V was cut by 0 bases and J by 0 bases, with 4 bases left in between. The length of the CDR3 is 14 residues. CDR3 DNA sequence: TGTGCCAGCAGCTTAGCGATTAGCACAGATACGCAGTATTTT. Translation gives CASSLAISTDTQYF.

V and J are TRBV5-1 and TRBJ2-3; 9 bases fit TRBD1. CDR1 is SGHRS and CDR2 is YFSETQ in the germline V gene. The ends lost 5 bases at V and 6 bases at J; junction bases unmatched: 7. The CDR3 has 14 residues. CDR3 region: CASSPGTGPDTQYF. In DNA, the CDR3 is TGCGCCAGCAGTCCTGGGACAGGGCCCGATACGCAGTATTTT.

This clonotype appeared a few times. The V gene is TRBV29-1, the J gene TRBJ1-5; D gene ambiguous. The V end was cut by 2 bases, the J end by 6 bases, with 8 bases between. The CDR3 sequence is 12 residues long. Germline V gene data show CDR1 as SQVTM and CDR2 as ANQGSEA. This chain's CDR3 is CSVEQAGQPQHF. DNA for the CDR3: TGCAGCGTTGAACAGGCTGGTCAGCCCCAGCATTTT.

Details on this clonotype: Germline and junction disagree at one end, which may indicate a read error. The J gene is TRBJ1-2, the V gene TRBV9; tentative D call: TRBD1 (5 bases). CDR3 size: 14 residues. CDR1 and CDR2 from the germline V gene are SGDLS and YYNGEE. The CDR3 DNA is TGTACCAGCAGCGTTACAGACAGCAACTATGGCTACACCTTC. Translated, it gives CTSSVTDSNYGYTF.

Ten or more counts support this clonotype. The DNA of the CDR3 is TGCAGCGTTGGGGACAGGGGCTACGAGCAGTACTTC. Protein product: CSVGDRGYEQYF. The J gene is TRBJ2-7, the V gene TRBV29-1; 10 nucleotides align to TRBD1. Trimming at V came to 4 bases and at J to 3 bases, leaving 0 bases not matched to a gene. The germline gives CDR1 SQVTM, CDR2 ANQGSEA. The CDR3 totals 12 residues.

J is TRBJ2-7 and V is TRBV9; no clear D. V lost 5 bases and J 1 base, leaving 13 bases between the germline ends. The length of the CDR3 is 14 residues. From germline, CDR1 is SGDLS and CDR2 YYNGEE. This CDR3 reads CASSPSVRSYEQYF. CDR3 nucleotides: TGTGCCAGCAGTCCTTCTGTGAGGTCCTACGAGCAGTACTTC.

The sample holds a few counts of this clonotype. This sequence joins TRBV6-2 or TRBV6-3 and TRBJ2-1; no firm D call. Germline CDR1 and CDR2: MNHEY and SVGEGT. The CDR3 is made up of 13 amino acids. Trimming took off 8 bases at V and 5 bases at J, with 13 bases between the two ends. The CDR3 DNA reads TGTGCCAGCCTAAGGGCGGAACACAATGAGCAGTTCTTC. This encodes CASLRAEHNEQFF.

This sequence joins TRBV5-1 and TRBJ1-1, with D hard to call. This CDR3 has 17 amino acids. The V gene's germline CDR1 is SGHRS and CDR2 YFSETQ. V was cut by 0 bases and J by 0 bases, with 15 bases left in between. CDR3 DNA sequence: TGCGCCAGCAGCTTGGCCGGACTGGACCGACTGAACACTGAAGCTTTCTTT. It is translated as CASSLAGLDRLNTEAFF.

This clonotype was seen many times. The chain employs TRBV12-3 or TRBV12-4 and TRBJ2-5, with D maybe TRBD2 (6 bases). Trimming removed 4 bases from V and 3 bases from J, with 12 bases in between. The CDR3 spans 14 residues. CDR3 amino acids: CASSSMTREETQYF. The CDR3 DNA reads TGTGCCAGCAGTTCCATGACTAGGGAAGAGACCCAGTACTTC.

This clonotype was counted only a few times. The chain uses TRBV5-1 and TRBJ2-7, with 11 bases fitting TRBD1. Trimming at V came to 2 bases and at J to 3 bases, leaving 1 base not matched to a gene. The CDR3 covers 14 residues. The germline V gene has CDR1 SGHRS and CDR2 YFSETQ. The CDR3 DNA reads as TGCGCCAGCAGCTTTGGGACAGGGGGCTACGAGCAGTACTTC. The encoded protein is CASSFGTGGYEQYF.

This chain connects TRBV12-3 or TRBV12-4 to TRBJ2-1; 11 positions agree with TRBD1. V gave up 6 bases and J gave up 6 bases; unmatched junction bases: 1. This CDR3 comprises 13 residues. Written as DNA, the CDR3 is TGTGCCAGCAGGGGGACAGGGGGCAATGAGCAGTTCTTC. It is translated as CASRGTGGNEQFF.

Points on this clonotype: An end of the junction differs from the germline gene, which may be a read error. This sequence joins TRBV20-1 and TRBJ2-7; D is ambiguous. CDR3 length equals 14 residues. Germline CDR1 reads DFQATT; CDR2 reads SNEGSKA (reference sequence). This CDR3 reads CGARPNRVIYEQYF. As DNA, the CDR3 is TGCGGTGCTAGACCTAATCGGGTGATCTACGAGCAGTACTTC.

The chain joins TRBV5-1 to TRBJ2-1, with TRBD2 identical over 10 bases. CDR1 is SGHRS and CDR2 is YFSETQ in the germline V gene. The J segment lost 9 bases and the V segment lost 4 bases, leaving 10 bases of the junction unmatched. This CDR3 is 15 amino acids long. CDR3 DNA: TGCGCCAGCAGCCTACCTGGGACTAGCGTCGGTGAGCAGTTCTTC. Its protein product is CASSLPGTSVGEQFF.

This clonotype appeared a few times. This rearrangement joins TRBV6-2 or TRBV6-3 to TRBJ2-2; no reliable D call. This CDR3 region has 15 residues. The germline V gene has CDR1 MNHEY and CDR2 SVGEGT. Trimming took off 2 bases at V and 4 bases at J, with 11 bases between the two ends. The CDR3: CASSYGRPLTGELFF. As DNA, the CDR3 is TGTGCCAGCAGTTACGGGCGACCCCTCACCGGGGAGCTGTTTTTT.

This clonotype has more than one count but fewer than ten. The rearrangement uses TRBV18 and TRBJ2-5; 8 bases match TRBD2. V was clipped by 4 bases and J by 2 bases; unmatched bases: 3. The CDR3 has 14 residues. The V gene's germline CDR1 is KGHSH and CDR2 LQKENI. The CDR3 DNA reads as TGTGCCAGCTCACTTAGCGGGAAACAAGAGACCCAGTACTTC. This sequence encodes CASSLSGKQETQYF.

V is TRBV28 and J is TRBJ2-3; maybe TRBD2 (5 bases). V lost 2 bases and J 9 bases, leaving 12 bases between the germline ends. The CDR3 runs to 13 residues. From germline, CDR1 is MDHEN and CDR2 SYDVKM. The CDR3 reads CASSLGRGKTQYF. CDR3 coding DNA: TGTGCCAGCAGTTTAGGTCGGGGAAAGACGCAGTATTTT. The full variable domain, rest sourced from reference TRBV28 and TRBJ2-3, is DVKVTQSSRYLVKRTGEKVFLECVQDMDHENMFWYRQDPGLGLRLIYFSYDVKMKEKGDIPEGYSVSREKKERFSLILESASTNQTSMYLCASSLGRGKTQYFGPGTRLTVL.

There are a few counts of this clonotype. V gene TRBV9 combines with J gene TRBJ1-4; TRBD1 matches at 7 bases. The CDR3 loop spans 15 amino acids. Germline values: CDR1 SGDLS, CDR2 YYNGEE. V lost 0 bases and J lost 4; bases outside the gene matches: 3. The CDR3 coding sequence is TGTGCCAGCAGCGTAGGAACAGGGGTTAATGAAAAACTGTTTTTT. Protein sequence: CASSVGTGVNEKLFF.

In regard to this clonotype: One end of the junction is discordant with germline, which a read error may explain. The V call is TRBV5-6, the J call TRBJ2-3; 12 positions match TRBD2. Germline V lookup: CDR1 SGHDT, CDR2 YYEEEE. There are 16 residues in the CDR3. CDR3 in amino acids: CASGLTSGGMTDTQYF. Here the CDR3 DNA reads TGTGCCAGCGGCTTAACTAGCGGGGGGATGACAGATACGCAGTATTTT.

As for this clonotype: A much larger clone differs from this one at a single base, so this may be a read error. This chain links TRBV6-5 with TRBJ2-2, with D tentatively TRBD1 or TRBD2 (5 bases each). V gave up 4 bases and J gave up 2 bases, with 11 bases separating them. This CDR3 has 15 amino acids. The V gene's germline CDR1 is MNHEY and CDR2 SVGAGI. CDR3 DNA: TGTGCCAGCAGTTGTTCGGGACCTAACACCGGGGAGCTGTTTTTT. Amino acid sequence: CASSCSGPNTGELFF.

Worth noting for this clonotype: The junction departs from germline at one end; a sequencing error may be responsible. The V gene is TRBV7-3, the J gene TRBJ2-1, with D perhaps matching TRBD2 (6 bases). Germline values: CDR1 SGHTA, CDR2 FQGTGA. The CDR3 runs 14 residues. The CDR3 region is CTSSMTSSYNEQFF. The CDR3 DNA follows: TGTACCAGCAGCATGACTAGTTCCTACAATGAGCAGTTCTTC.

The chain combines TRBV12-3 or TRBV12-4 with TRBJ2-2; D perhaps matches TRBD2 (5 bases). The CDR3 totals 16 residues. V lost 8 bases and J lost 0, with 16 bases in between. This CDR3 reads CASGQFAGTNTGELFF. The CDR3 nucleotides read TGTGCCAGCGGCCAGTTCGCCGGGACGAACACCGGGGAGCTGTTTTTT.

The table lists this clonotype with a few counts. J is TRBJ1-4 and V is TRBV10-3; D is possibly TRBD1 (6 bases). V lost 5 bases and J lost 3, with 10 bases in between. This CDR3 is 14 amino acids long. Germline V lookup: CDR1 ENHRY, CDR2 SYGVKD. As DNA, the CDR3 is TGTGCCATCAGTCAAGGGGGATCTAATGAAAAACTGTTTTTT. Encoded protein: CAISQGGSNEKLFF.

In this sample, this clonotype turned up a few times. The chain is built from TRBV12-3 or TRBV12-4 and TRBJ1-5; no firm D call. The CDR3 consists of 14 residues. V was shortened by 3 bases and J by 3 bases, with 9 bases between the two germline ends. The CDR3 sequence is CASSFRLYNQPQHF. The CDR3 DNA follows: TGTGCCAGCAGTTTTAGGCTGTACAATCAGCCCCAGCATTTT.

By share, this clonotype ranks as medium-sized. The chain uses TRBV29-1 and TRBJ2-5; D possibly corresponds to TRBD2 (7 bases). The CDR3 is made up of 12 amino acids. The V end was cut by 7 bases, the J end by 5 bases, with 14 bases between. CDR1 is SQVTM and CDR2 is ANQGSEA in the germline V gene. In DNA form, the CDR3 reads TGCAGCGCGGCGTCGGGGGGCGAGACCCAGTACTTC. Its protein product is CSAASGGETQYF.